The 9 T cell receptor beta chains below were found in one sample sequenced in a study of shared clonotypes between healthy human individuals. Produced via immunoSEQ multiplex PCR; TCRdb's table is partial and in-frame only. The sample lists about 460,000 clones; around 77% were seen once. The specimen was PBMCs. Source of these receptors: a woman aged 40-49 years in good health. Some clones in this sample may be carry-over from other donors' samples.

This clone was found many times. J is TRBJ2-7 and V is TRBV29-1, with D hard to call. Between the trimmed V and J ends, which lost 5 bases and 1 base, there was a span of 12 bases. This CDR3 has 13 residues. The germline V gene encodes CDR1 SQVTM and CDR2 ANQGSEA. This CDR3 reads CSVISPPSYEQYF. The CDR3 DNA is TGCAGCGTTATTTCACCGCCTTCCTACGAGCAGTACTTC.

A note on this clone: A much larger clone lies one base from this, so it may be a read error. This chain connects TRBV19 to TRBJ2-5; TRBD2 agrees at 13 bases. This CDR3 contains 15 residues. Germline V gene lookup returns CDR1 LNHDA and CDR2 SQIVND (reference sequence). Trimming at V came to 4 bases and at J to 11 bases, leaving 10 bases not matched to a gene. Here the CDR3 reads CASSTGLAGPMGQYF. The DNA for the CDR3 is TGTGCCAGTAGTACGGGACTAGCGGGGCCCATGGGGCAGTACTTC.

The J gene is TRBJ1-2, the V gene TRBV18, with D unclear. Between the trimmed V and J ends, which lost 3 bases and 6 bases, there was a span of 14 bases. The germline V gene has CDR1 KGHSH and CDR2 LQKENI. This CDR3 region has 14 residues. The CDR3 DNA sequence: TGTGCCAGCTCACCGATCGACACATCACATGGCTACACCTTC. It yields the protein CASSPIDTSHGYTF.

In its sample, this clone was seen a few times. The chain links TRBV2 to TRBJ2-1, with D perhaps TRBD2 (6 bases). The CDR3 is 13 amino acids. The V end was cut by 7 bases, the J end by 4 bases, with 11 bases between. Germline assignment: CDR1 SNHLY and CDR2 FYNNEI. The chain's CDR3 is CASMRDQYNEQFF. The CDR3 DNA reads as TGTGCCAGCATGCGGGACCAGTACAATGAGCAGTTCTTC.

The chain uses TRBV10-3 and TRBJ2-2; no reliable D call. Germline assignment: CDR1 ENHRY and CDR2 SYGVKD. The CDR3 contains 11 residues. V was clipped by 5 bases and J by 6 bases, with 4 bases between them. The CDR3 spells CAISWAGELFF. As DNA, the CDR3 is TGTGCCATCAGTTGGGCCGGGGAGCTGTTTTTT.

This clone was recorded at least ten times. The V gene is TRBV9, the J gene TRBJ1-1; a possible D gene is TRBD1 (6 bases). CDR3 length: 18 residues. V was clipped by 0 bases and J by 1 base, with 19 bases between them. Germline V gene data show CDR1 as SGDLS and CDR2 as YYNGEE. The chain's CDR3 is CASSVAPLSGTQNTEAFF. The CDR3 nucleotides are TGTGCCAGCAGCGTAGCCCCTTTATCCGGGACACAGAACACTGAAGCTTTCTTT.

The chain has TRBV6-4 and TRBJ2-3, with 9 nucleotides matching TRBD2. In germline, CDR1 is MRHNA, CDR2 SNTAGT. CDR3 length equals 15 residues. V trimming: 4 bases; J trimming: 6 bases; junction bases outside the gene matches: 8. CDR3 DNA sequence: TGTGCCAGCAGTGCCGTAGCGGGAGTATACGATACGCAGTATTTT. Amino acid sequence: CASSAVAGVYDTQYF.

The CDR3 is CASSPRQGTGEKLFF. CDR3 nucleotide sequence: TGTGCCAGCAGCCCCCGACAGGGAACTGGAGAAAAACTGTTTTTT. The chain is built from TRBV9 and TRBJ1-4; 7 bases align to TRBD1. V gave up 4 bases and J gave up 8 bases; unmatched junction bases: 11. The germline V gene encodes CDR1 SGDLS and CDR2 YYNGEE. The CDR3 runs 15 residues.

About this clone: A far larger clone lies a single base away; this is likely a read error. The chain is built from TRBV30 and TRBJ1-5; 9 positions agree with TRBD1. Germline trimming cut 2 bases from V and 4 bases from J; bases unmatched to any gene: 3. The CDR3 is 14 residues long. Looked up from germline, CDR1 is GTSNPN and CDR2 is SVGIG (reference sequence). The CDR3 nucleotides read TGTGCCTGGAGTATAGGACAGGGGAATCAGCCCCAGCATTTT. This encodes CAWSIGQGNQPQHF.